This is a list of T cell receptor beta chains from one sample in a study of CD8 T cells in Susac syndrome. MiXCR was run by TCRdb on the immunoSEQ multiplex PCR reads, yielding one entry per CDR3 protein. The sample contains about 200,000 distinct CDR3 sequences, 95% of which appear only once. The sequenced material came from CD4+ T cells from PBMCs. The receptors come from a human donor in good health. The CDR3 runs from the conserved cysteine through the conserved F or W. Each record gives: V gene, J gene, clone size, D gene, CDR3 DNA, CDR3 protein. D genes are given only for firm matches. A clone size is listed for some rows: how often the clone was seen (once, few, many), or a class if it is expanded.

TRBV28	TRBJ2-2	-	-	TGTGCCAGCAGGCTTCAGGGTGTCGGGGAGCTGTTTTTT	CASRLQGVGELFF
TRBV30	TRBJ1-2	-	TRBD1	TGTGCCTGGAGTGTAACAGGGGGCCTGTACAAGGAACACTATGGCTACACCTTC	CAWSVTGGLYKEHYGYTF
TRBV6-6	TRBJ2-7	few	-	TGTGCCAGCATGGGCAGGGTAGCAACCTACGAGCAGTACTTC	CASMGRVATYEQYF
TRBV14	TRBJ2-1	-	-	TGTGCCAGCAGCCCCCCTGGGGGCTACAATGAGCAGTTCTTC	CASSPPGGYNEQFF
TRBV29-1	TRBJ2-5	once	-	TGCAGCGTTGCTCCGGGGGTGATGGAGACCCAGTACTTC	CSVAPGVMETQYF
TRBV5-1	TRBJ2-1	-	-	TGCGCCAGCAGCTTGGCCCGGCCGGGAGTGGATGAGCAGTTCTTC	CASSLARPGVDEQFF
TRBV5-1	TRBJ2-1	-	TRBD2	TGCGCCACCGGACTAGCGGGAGGGACCTACAATGAGCAGTTCTTC	CATGLAGGTYNEQFF
TRBV9	TRBJ2-5	-	-	TGTGCCAGCAGCGTAGGAGCGTATCCGGACAGAGAGACCCAGTACTTC	CASSVGAYPDRETQYF
TRBV7-8	TRBJ1-2	-	-	TGTGCCAGCAGCCCGACAGGACTATATGGCTACACCTTC	CASSPTGLYGYTF
TRBV5-6	TRBJ1-2	-	-	TGTGCCAGCAGCCCCAGGACGAACTATGGCTACACCTTC	CASSPRTNYGYTF
TRBV12-3/TRBV12-4	TRBJ2-7	few	TRBD1	TGTGCCAGCAGTACCGGGACAGGGCCCTACGAGCAGTACTTC	CASSTGTGPYEQYF
TRBV3-1	TRBJ2-1	-	-	TGTGCCAGCAGCCAAGAGGGGGCGTCCTACAATGAGCAGTTCTTC	CASSQEGASYNEQFF
TRBV11-2	TRBJ1-1	-	-	TGTGCCAGCAGCTTAAGCCTTCGGAACACTGAAGCTTTCTTT	CASSLSLRNTEAFF
TRBV3-1	TRBJ2-1	-	TRBD2	TGTGCCAGCAGCCAAACCCCTCGACTAGCGCGGGGGACCTACAATGAGCAGTTCTTC	CASSQTPRLARGTYNEQFF
TRBV20-1	TRBJ2-3	-	TRBD2	TGCAGTGCCCCCCTAGCGGGCCGTAGCACAGATACGCAGTATTTT	CSAPLAGRSTDTQYF
TRBV7-2	TRBJ1-2	-	-	TGTGCCAGCAGCTTTGGACTCCTCTATGGCTACACCTTC	CASSFGLLYGYTF
TRBV9	TRBJ1-4	-	-	TGTGCCAGCAGCGTCGGCCCGAGTAATGAAAAACTGTTTTTT	CASSVGPSNEKLFF
TRBV20-1	TRBJ1-2	-	-	TGCAGTGCTTACCTAACAGGGAACTATGGCTACACCTTC	CSAYLTGNYGYTF
TRBV30	TRBJ2-5	-	TRBD2	TGTGCCTGGAGTGTGGGAGGGTACGAGACCCAGTACTTC	CAWSVGGYETQYF
TRBV10-3	TRBJ2-5	once	-	TGTGCCATCAGTGAACGAGGGCCGGAGACCCAGTACTTC	CAISERGPETQYF
TRBV7-2	TRBJ1-4	-	-	TGTGCCAGCAGCTTACGTGTCGTGGGGAAACTGTTTTTT	CASSLRVVGKLFF
TRBV5-4	TRBJ2-7	-	-	TGTGCCAGCAGCTCCCAGGGATATTACGAGCAGTACTTC	CASSSQGYYEQYF
TRBV20-1	TRBJ1-5	-	-	TGCAGTGCCGAGACAGCACCCAATCAGCCCCAGCATTTT	CSAETAPNQPQHF
TRBV29-1	TRBJ2-5	-	-	TGCAGCGTTCCCGACCGGGAGACCCAGTACTTC	CSVPDRETQYF
TRBV18	TRBJ2-3	-	TRBD2	TGTGCCAGCTCACCACCCCGACTAGCGGGAGGCACAGATACGCAGTATTTT	CASSPPRLAGGTDTQYF
TRBV7-9	TRBJ1-5	-	-	TGTGCCAGCAGCCCGCGGAGGAAGAGCAATCAGCCCCAGCATTTT	CASSPRRKSNQPQHF
TRBV3-1	TRBJ2-7	once	TRBD2	TGTGCCAGCAGCCAACCGGGGCGGGGGTCCTACGAGCAGTACTTC	CASSQPGRGSYEQYF
TRBV9	TRBJ2-1	-	-	TGTGCCAGCAGCGAATGGGGCAAGGGAACCTACAATGAGCAGTTCTTC	CASSEWGKGTYNEQFF
TRBV27	TRBJ2-1	once	-	TGTGCCAGCAGGCCCCTCCAGACCGGGTACAATGAGCAGTTCTTC	CASRPLQTGYNEQFF
TRBV14	TRBJ2-5	-	-	TGTGCCAGCAGCCAAGATCGGCCAGTTCAAGAGACCCAGTACTTC	CASSQDRPVQETQYF
TRBV4-1	TRBJ1-2	-	-	TGCGCCAGCAGCCAAGTAGCGTTGGGCCTATCCCTTTATGGCTACACCTTC	CASSQVALGLSLYGYTF
TRBV7-9	TRBJ2-3	-	-	TGTGCCAGCAGCCCCAACGGGCTGCGCACAGATACGCAGTATTTT	CASSPNGLRTDTQYF